The entry below gives a single T cell receptor (beta chain) sequence along with its context. Germline assignment: CDR1 SGHDT and CDR2 YYEEEE. This CDR3 has 14 residues. The V segment lost 4 bases and the J segment 6 bases; nucleotides outside the gene matches: 5. Only in-frame clones appear in the TCRdb table, and some are missing; sequencing was by immunoSEQ multiplex PCR. The sample contains about 70,000 clones, 86% of which appear only once. The data were taken from a study of T cells in localized non-small cell lung cancer. The sequences come from peripheral blood, collected before any cancer treatment. The sequence was collected from a male donor aged 60 or over with stage III squamous cell lung carcinoma. This sequence joins TRBV5-6 and TRBJ1-4; 8 nucleotides match TRBD1. The CDR3 bases are TGTGCCAGCAGCCCAGGGACAGGATATGAAAAACTGTTTTTT. Protein: CASSPGTGYEKLFF.